What follows is one T cell receptor beta chain and its context. Its antigen is unknown. No base-level quality is on record; no much larger clone is a single base apart. CDR1 and CDR2 (SGHRS, YFSETQ) derive from the germline V gene. V is cut by 3 bases and J by 5 bases, and the space between the germline ends is 8 bases. The CDR3 numbers 13 residues from cysteine through phenylalanine. The sequence is cut down to CDR3 DNA, 39 bases in frame from base 1. This sample is drawn from a study of glioma-infiltrating T cells after dendritic cell vaccination (TCRdb year 2016). In the study overall: The cohort comprised around 15 glioblastoma patients from Phase I and II dendritic cell vaccination trials, 9 newly diagnosed and 6 with recurrent disease. Patients received three intradermal dendritic cell vaccine injections at biweekly intervals in the arm below the axilla. Between the early 2000s and the early 2010s, patients were given autologous tumor lysate-pulsed dendritic cell vaccination. Deep sequencing of TCR beta CDR3 regions was used to quantify tumor-infiltrating lymphocyte content and compare tumor and blood repertoires in dendritic cell-vaccinated glioblastoma patients. Survival after dendritic cell vaccination was correlated with TCR sequencing metrics such as TIL content and the overlap between tumor and blood repertoires. To make the vaccine, monocyte-derived dendritic cells were cultured for six to eight days with IL-4 and GM-CSF and then pulsed overnight with autologous tumor lysate. Results and caveats for the whole study, not just this receptor: After dendritic cell vaccination, a higher estimated pretreatment TIL content predicted longer time to progression and overall survival. The response model built on TCR overlap across three groups was characterized as speculative, with prospective validation still needed. The cohort was small and heterogeneous, with few patients having full blood and tumor sets and even fewer initial-recurrent tumor pairs. No direct relationship between TCR clonality and survival was found, suggesting that a diverse polyclonal response may matter.

Patients were selected on the basis of adequate residual fresh-frozen tumor tissue and more than two years of available survival data. None of the glioblastoma patients carried an isocitrate dehydrogenase mutation, although molecular status otherwise varied. PBMC were collected before vaccination, two weeks after the third vaccination, and at tumor progression if progression occurred. The Qiagen DNeasy Blood extraction Kit was used to extract genomic DNA. The immunoSEQ assay amplified TCRB CDR3 regions from 1.5 to 2.5 micrograms of genomic DNA, or from all available DNA when less than that amount was available. Multiplex PCR used 60 forward primers for TCR V beta segments and 13 reverse primers for J beta segments. To estimate the number of reads per starting template, synthetic control templates were added to each sample at limiting dilution. Reads of 87 bp were generated by sequencing on the Illumina HiSeq System. Per the original workflow: PCR and sequencing errors were removed by a nearest neighbor algorithm that merged closely related sequences. TCR overlap was measured as the percentage of unique tumor TCR beta sequences that were also present in the peripheral blood of the same patient. As stored in TCRdb, this immuneACCESS dataset retains in-frame rearrangements with V and J assigned. A fraction of the clones does not appear; measured against another copy, unresolved V genes explain less than half of the discrepancy, and the remainder lacks a known reason. That table supplies the V and J calls and clone size; D and trimming were determined from the DNA. For this sample there are roughly 70,000 clones; 82% appear just once. 2.1% of the sample lies in the top ten.

The chain joins TRBV5-1 to TRBJ2-2, with TRBD1 perhaps the D gene, on 5 matching bases. Sample: blood, taken before dendritic cell vaccination. This TCR was recovered from a human donor with glioblastoma. The CDR3 here reads CASSYQGTGELFF. The bases read TGCGCCAGCAGCTATCAGGGAACCGGGGAGCTGTTTTTT.